This TCR beta chain was profiled in a study of T-cell reconstitution after alpha-beta-depleted transplantation in children. This clonotype was counted at least ten times. Trimming stripped 6 bases from V and 5 bases from J, with 13 bases between. The CDR3 has 13 residues. Germline V gives CDR1 MDHEN, CDR2 SYDVKM. TCRbeta library construction was performed incorporating unique molecular identifiers. TCRdb itself ran the PCR reads through MiXCR, one entry per CDR3 protein. The table records hundreds of thousands of distinct CDR3 sequences, 10% to 15% of them present only once. The sample here was PBMCs, taken from the stem cell graft. V gene TRBV28 combines with J gene TRBJ2-5; weak D call: TRBD2 (6 bases). The TCR comes from a human donor who donated a stem cell graft to a child with Fanconi anemia. The CDR3 DNA sequence: TGTGCCAGCAGCCTTCGGGGGTCGGAGACCCAGTACTTC. Translating gives CASSLRGSETQYF.